Listed below are T cell receptor beta chains from one sample, sequenced in a study of PD-1 blockade in classical Hodgkin lymphoma. Only in-frame clones appear in the TCRdb table, and some are missing; sequencing was by immunoSEQ multiplex PCR. This sample has about 21,000 clones, with 75% to 90% found just once. Sequencing was performed on peripheral blood mononuclear cells (PBMCs), taken before the fourth cycle of nivolumab. Receptors originate from a human donor with classical Hodgkin lymphoma. Both conserved end residues are part of each CDR3. The order of the fields is D gene, V gene, clone size, J gene, CDR3 protein, CDR3 DNA. A D gene is named only where the DNA matches it firmly. A clone size is listed for some rows: how often the clone was seen (once, few, many), or a class if it is expanded.

TRBD2	TRBV9	few	TRBJ2-1	CASSLGAASGPLGDEQFF	TGTGCCAGCAGCCTAGGGGCGGCTAGCGGGCCCCTAGGGGATGAGCAGTTCTTC
-	TRBV30	-	TRBJ1-2	CARSVGQNGYTF	TGTGCCCGGAGTGTAGGGCAGAATGGCTACACCTTC
TRBD2	TRBV7-2	few	TRBJ2-1	CASSLDLSTPGGGNEQFF	TGTGCCAGCAGCTTAGATTTGTCTACCCCGGGAGGTGGGAATGAGCAGTTCTTC
-	TRBV27	-	TRBJ2-7	CASSFAGPYYEQYF	TGTGCCAGCAGTTTCGCGGGACCCTACTACGAGCAGTACTTC
-	TRBV28	-	TRBJ1-3	CASSSPTASGNTIYF	TGTGCCAGCAGCTCCCCCACAGCCTCTGGAAACACCATATATTTT
-	TRBV7-8	-	TRBJ1-5	CASSSKTDQPQHF	TGTGCCAGCAGCTCGAAGACGGATCAGCCCCAGCATTTT
-	TRBV5-1	-	TRBJ2-6	CASSTGQNSGANVLTF	TGCGCCAGCAGCACCGGACAGAACTCTGGGGCCAACGTCCTGACTTTC
TRBD1	TRBV28	once	TRBJ1-2	CASSLNTGAYGYTF	TGTGCCAGCAGTTTAAACACAGGGGCCTATGGCTACACCTTC
-	TRBV18	-	TRBJ2-5	CASSPRGATQYF	TGTGCCAGCTCACCACGGGGGGCGACCCAGTACTTC
TRBD1	TRBV7-7	-	TRBJ2-2	CASSEGQGPGELFF	TGTGCCAGCAGCGAGGGACAGGGGCCCGGGGAGCTGTTTTTT
-	TRBV4-1	-	TRBJ2-1	CASSQDPGVVEYNEQFF	TGCGCCAGCAGCCAAGACCCCGGGGTGGTTGAATACAATGAGCAGTTCTTC